The 31 T cell receptor beta chains given below trace back to one sample, sequenced in a study of follicular helper T cells after annual influenza vaccination. Here immunoSEQ multiplex PCR was the method, and the copy in TCRdb shows in-frame clones only, minus some. Of 6,000 to 7,500 clones in the sample, 84% are singletons; the top ten hold 0.5% to 0.6%. Indicated time point: 2015-2016 season, 7 days after influenza vaccination. Sample: CXCR5- memory CD4+ T cells sorted from blood, taken 7 days after influenza vaccination. The source is an adult who received the influenza vaccine.

This clone was counted once. This chain joins TRBV2 and TRBJ2-1, with 8 positions matching TRBD1. Germline CDR1 and CDR2: SNHLY and FYNNEI. V lost 8 bases and J lost 4; bases outside the gene matches: 13. CDR3 length: 16 amino acids. CDR3 sequence (DNA): TGTGCCAGCGACCGACAGGGGCGGAATAGTTACAATGAGCAGTTCTTC. Its protein product is CASDRQGRNSYNEQFF.

The V and J genes are TRBV6-5 and TRBJ1-1; TRBD1 agrees at 8 bases. This CDR3 region has 15 residues. Germline values: CDR1 MNHEY, CDR2 SVGAGI. J was trimmed by 3 bases and V by 6 bases; bases with no gene match: 9. The CDR3 nucleotides read TGTGCCAGCAGGCGGGACAGGCTGGCTGACACTGAAGCTTTCTTT. Translated: CASRRDRLADTEAFF.

The rearrangement joins TRBV6-5 to TRBJ1-5, with D maybe TRBD1 (6 bases). CDR1 and CDR2 (germline): MNHEY, SVGAGI. Trimming took off 4 bases at V and 3 bases at J, with 10 bases between the two ends. The CDR3 spans 14 residues. CDR3 sequence (DNA): TGTGCCAGCAGTTTTGGGGGGCTCAATCAGCCCCAGCATTTT. Encoded protein: CASSFGGLNQPQHF.

The CDR3, as DNA: TGTGCCAGCAGTGAATTGGGGCTTGGCAATCAGCCCCAGCATTTT. It yields the protein CASSELGLGNQPQHF. The rearrangement links TRBV2 to TRBJ1-5; D is perhaps TRBD1 (5 bases). V lost 2 bases and J lost 2, with 10 bases in between. The CDR3 extends over 15 amino acids. Germline V lookup: CDR1 SNHLY, CDR2 FYNNEI.

The rearrangement uses TRBV18 and TRBJ2-1, with 7 bases fitting TRBD1. Germline assignment: CDR1 KGHSH and CDR2 LQKENI. With V trimmed by 3 bases and J by 15 bases, 14 bases remained unmatched. The CDR3 consists of 14 residues. The CDR3 region is CASSPSLGVGQLFF. The CDR3 DNA is TGTGCCAGCTCACCGTCGTTAGGTGTGGGACAGTTGTTCTTC.

J is TRBJ2-2 and V is TRBV12-2; the table names TRBD2, a call not compared with the DNA. TRBV12-2 is noted as a pseudogene. This CDR3 has 17 residues. CDR3 DNA: TGTGCAAGTCGCTTAGCGCTAATAGCGGGAAGCACCGGGGAGCTGTTTTTT. Translated, it gives CASRLALIAGSTGELFF.

This clone came up once. CDR3 sequence: CASRVGGGSYEQYF. CDR3 nucleotides: TGTGCCAGCCGGGTGGGGGGGGGCTCCTACGAGCAGTACTTC. The chain combines TRBV2 with TRBJ2-7; 7 bases match TRBD2. Germline-derived CDR1 and CDR2 are SNHLY and FYNNEI. The CDR3 sequence is 14 residues long. V lost 8 bases and J lost 0; bases outside the gene matches: 7.

J is TRBJ1-2 and V is TRBV5-1; no definite D call. V was trimmed by 2 bases and J by 4 bases, leaving 9 bases between them. The length of the CDR3 is 13 residues. CDR1 is SGHRS, CDR2 YFSETQ, per germline. For the CDR3, the DNA is TGCGCCAGCAGCTTCGGAGACTTCTATGGCTACACCTTC. It codes for CASSFGDFYGYTF.

The V call is TRBV5-4, the J call TRBJ2-7; D might be TRBD1 (6 bases). The CDR3 runs to 15 residues. V lost 4 bases to trimming and J lost 2 bases, with 16 bases between them. Per the germline V gene, CDR1 is SGHNT and CDR2 is YYREEE (reference sequence). The DNA of the CDR3 is TGTGCCAGCAGCAGTAGACAGGCCGATCCCTACGAGCAGTACTTC. Encoded protein: CASSSRQADPYEQYF.

The chain has TRBV5-1 and TRBJ2-5; D is uncertain. The V gene's germline CDR1 is SGHRS and CDR2 YFSETQ. This CDR3 spans 14 amino acids. Trimming shortened V by 2 bases and J by 4 bases, and 12 bases separated the two germline ends. CDR3 DNA sequence: TGCGCCAGCAGCTTAGGAACAGACTCAGAGACCCAGTACTTC. Translated, it gives CASSLGTDSETQYF.

The CDR3 DNA reads as TGTGCCAGCAGTCGGGACGTTGGAAACACCATATATTTT. Amino acid sequence: CASSRDVGNTIYF. The rearrangement joins TRBV7-3 to TRBJ1-3; possibly TRBD1 for D (5 bases). Trimming removed 6 bases at V and 3 bases at J, with 9 bases between. CDR1 and CDR2 (germline): SGHTA, FQGTGA. The CDR3 runs to 13 residues. Full variable domain (missing parts from reference TRBV7-3 and TRBJ1-3): GAGVSQTPSNKVTEKGKYVELRCDPISGHTALYWYRQSLGQGPEFLIYFQGTGAADDSGLPNDRFFAVRPEGSVSTLKIQRTERGDSAVYLCASSRDVGNTIYFGEGSWLTVV.

About this clone itself: One junction end disagrees with the germline gene, perhaps due to a read error. The gene calls are TRBV7-7 and TRBJ1-4; D unclear. The CDR3 spans 14 residues. Germline V gene lookup returns CDR1 SSHAT and CDR2 FNYEAQ (reference sequence). The CDR3 DNA sequence: TGTGCTAGCAGCGAAGGACGGGAAAATGAAAAACTGTTTTTT. It encodes CASSEGRENEKLFF.

This sequence joins TRBV28 and TRBJ2-3; 10 positions agree with TRBD1. V gave up 4 bases and J gave up 3 bases; unmatched junction bases: 7. This CDR3 region has 16 residues. Germline lookup yields CDR1 MDHEN and CDR2 SYDVKM. The CDR3 DNA reads as TGTGCCAGCAGTTCATGGGCGGGACAGGGGACAGATACGCAGTATTTT. Residues: CASSSWAGQGTDTQYF.

The V and J genes are TRBV28 and TRBJ2-2, with TRBD1 identical over 7 bases. Trimming removed 6 bases from V and 4 bases from J; junction bases left unmatched: 8. CDR3 length: 15 amino acids. Per germline, CDR1 MDHEN and CDR2 SYDVKM. DNA for the CDR3: TGTGCCAGCAGAAAGAGGCAGGGGGTCACCGGGGAGCTGTTTTTT. It specifies CASRKRQGVTGELFF.

This clone occurred once. An end of the junction differs from the germline gene, which may be a read error. The chain is built from TRBV7-7 and TRBJ1-1; D gene ambiguous. The CDR3 is 13 residues long. CDR1 is SSHAT, CDR2 FNYEAQ, per germline (reference sequence). The CDR3 nucleotides are TGTGCTAGCAGCTTAACAGAAAACACTGAAGCTTTCTTT. This encodes CASSLTENTEAFF.

The chain links TRBV7-6 to TRBJ2-1, with TRBD2 matching over 8 bases. Per the germline V gene, CDR1 is SGHVS and CDR2 is FNYEAQ. This CDR3 is 16 amino acids long. J lost 5 bases, V lost 5 bases, and 11 bases had no gene match. DNA for the CDR3: TGTGCCAGCAGCACAACGACGGGGGGGCGCCACAATGAGCAGTTCTTC. Protein: CASSTTTGGRHNEQFF. The full variable domain, with the rest looked up from reference TRBV7-6 and TRBJ2-1, is GAGVSQSPRYKVTKRGQDVALRCDPISGHVSLYWYRQALGQGPEFLTYFNYEAQQDKSGLPNDRFSAERPEGSISTLTIQRTEQRDSAMYRCASSTTTGGRHNEQFFGPGTRLTVL.

DNA for the CDR3: TGTGCCAGCAGCGTAGGGCAGTCAGGAAACACCATATATTTT. Its translation: CASSVGQSGNTIYF. This sequence joins TRBV9 and TRBJ1-3; no reliable D call. CDR1 and CDR2 (germline): SGDLS, YYNGEE. V was clipped by 0 bases and J by 4 bases, with 8 bases between them. This CDR3 comprises 14 residues.

The V and J genes are TRBV19 and TRBJ2-3; possibly TRBD2 for D (6 bases). Germline V gene lookup returns CDR1 LNHDA and CDR2 SQIVND (reference sequence). The CDR3 length is 17 residues. V was clipped by 3 bases and J by 0 bases, with 16 bases between them. The CDR3: CASSIVRRGVSTDTQYF. The CDR3 DNA reads TGTGCCAGTAGTATCGTCAGGCGGGGCGTAAGCACAGATACGCAGTATTTT.

V and J are TRBV29-1 and TRBJ2-5, with D possibly being TRBD2 (5 bases). The V end lost 4 bases, the J end lost 4 bases, and 10 bases lay between the germline ends. This CDR3 is 12 amino acids long. CDR1 and CDR2 from the germline V gene are SQVTM and ANQGSEA. The CDR3 reads CSVGVSGETQYF. For the CDR3, the DNA is TGCAGCGTTGGAGTGAGCGGAGAGACCCAGTACTTC.

This sequence joins TRBV6-1 and TRBJ1-1; D is uncertain. With 1 base removed from V and 4 bases from J, the gap between germline ends came to 10 bases. Germline V gene data show CDR1 as MNHNS and CDR2 as SASEGT. This CDR3 comprises 14 residues. The CDR3 coding sequence is TGTGCCAGCAGTGAAGGGGTAGGAAGCACTGAAGCTTTCTTT. Translating it yields CASSEGVGSTEAFF.

This clone turned up a few times. DNA of the CDR3: TGTGCCAGCTCACCAGCGCGTACCGGGGAGCTGTTTTTT. Protein product: CASSPARTGELFF. V and J are TRBV18 and TRBJ2-2; D is ambiguous. This CDR3 contains 13 residues. Trimming took 2 bases from V and 5 from J, leaving 6 bases between them. CDR1 is KGHSH and CDR2 is LQKENI in the germline V gene.

This clone was observed once. The chain is built from TRBV2 and TRBJ2-3; no definite D call. The germline V and J ends were trimmed by 5 bases and 2 bases, with 11 bases remaining between them. CDR1 SNHLY and CDR2 FYNNEI come from the germline V gene. This CDR3 is 14 amino acids long. The CDR3 region is CASSLQEDTDTQYF. The CDR3 nucleotides read TGTGCCAGCAGTCTTCAGGAAGACACAGATACGCAGTATTTT.

The chain combines TRBV15 with TRBJ2-6; D is perhaps TRBD1 or TRBD2 (5 bases each). There are 17 residues in the CDR3. V lost 5 bases, J lost 0 bases, and 14 bases lay in between. CDR1 and CDR2 (germline): LNHNV, YYDKDF (reference sequence). CDR3 sequence (DNA): TGTGCCACCAGCCAGGATGGGGGACCCTCTGGGGCCAACGTCCTGACTTTC. Protein sequence: CATSQDGGPSGANVLTF.

There are a few counts of this clone. The CDR3 bases are TGTGCCAGCAGCCCGACTAGCGGGGGTACCTCCTACGAGCAGTACTTC. This codes for CASSPTSGGTSYEQYF. V usage is TRBV7-6 and J usage is TRBJ2-7, with TRBD2 matching over 12 bases. The CDR3 covers 16 residues. Trimming cost V 5 bases and J 0 bases; bases outside gene matches: 5. Germline loops: CDR1 SGHVS, CDR2 FNYEAQ.

The chain employs TRBV11-1 and TRBJ2-7, with 9 bases that match TRBD2. Germline CDR1 is SGHAT and CDR2 is FQDESV (reference sequence). The CDR3 is made up of 14 amino acids. The trim removed 5 bases at V and 3 bases at J, leaving 5 bases unmatched. CDR3 residues: CASSRTTSGYEQYF. The CDR3 DNA follows: TGTGCCAGCAGCCGTACGACTAGCGGCTACGAGCAGTACTTC.

This sequence joins TRBV4-1 and TRBJ2-7; D is uncertain. Between the trimmed V and J ends, which lost 1 base and 5 bases, there was a span of 6 bases. The CDR3 sequence is 12 residues long. Germline CDR1 and CDR2: MGHRA and YSYEKL. CDR3 nucleotide sequence: TGCGCCAGCAGCCAAGTGGGTGACGAGCAGTACTTC. It translates to CASSQVGDEQYF.

This chain joins TRBV7-2 and TRBJ2-6; no reliable D call. Germline values: CDR1 SGHTA, CDR2 FQGNSA. V lost 2 bases to trimming and J lost 0 bases, with 8 bases between them. The CDR3 is made up of 16 amino acids. This CDR3 is CASSLRVLSGANVLTF. In DNA, the CDR3 is TGTGCCAGCAGCTTAAGAGTTCTCTCTGGGGCCAACGTCCTGACTTTC.

The genes are TRBV28 and TRBJ2-4, with D perhaps matching TRBD1 (6 bases). Germline V gene data show CDR1 as MDHEN and CDR2 as SYDVKM. The CDR3 spans 15 residues. With 5 bases removed from V and 1 base from J, the gap between germline ends came to 12 bases. The CDR3 DNA reads as TGTGCCAGCAGTCAGGGGTCGACGGCCAAAAACATTCAGTACTTC. It yields the protein CASSQGSTAKNIQYF.

The V and J genes are TRBV29-1 and TRBJ1-2; the match to TRBD1 covers 10 bases. The CDR3 extends over 12 amino acids. Germline lookup yields CDR1 SQVTM and CDR2 ANQGSEA. The junction had 3 bases not matched to a gene; V was cut back by 4 bases and J by 7 bases. CDR3 sequence: CSVGQGARGYTF. The CDR3 nucleotides read TGCAGCGTTGGACAGGGGGCGCGTGGCTACACCTTC.

This chain joins TRBV7-9 and TRBJ2-5; 8 positions match TRBD2. Germline V CDR1 and CDR2: SEHNR, FQNEAQ (reference sequence). The junction had 8 bases not matched to a gene; V was cut back by 3 bases and J by 5 bases. The length of the CDR3 is 15 residues. The CDR3 sequence: CASSFTSGGFETQYF. The CDR3 bases are TGTGCCAGCAGCTTTACCAGCGGGGGTTTTGAGACCCAGTACTTC.

The V gene is TRBV5-1, the J gene TRBJ1-3; a weak D match, TRBD1 (5 bases). In germline, CDR1 is SGHRS, CDR2 YFSETQ. CDR3 length equals 15 residues. The V gene lost 0 bases and the J gene lost 2 bases, with 9 bases spanning the gap. CDR3 in DNA: TGCGCCAGCAGCTTGGAAGGGGTTCCTGGAAACACCATATATTTT. Translation: CASSLEGVPGNTIYF.